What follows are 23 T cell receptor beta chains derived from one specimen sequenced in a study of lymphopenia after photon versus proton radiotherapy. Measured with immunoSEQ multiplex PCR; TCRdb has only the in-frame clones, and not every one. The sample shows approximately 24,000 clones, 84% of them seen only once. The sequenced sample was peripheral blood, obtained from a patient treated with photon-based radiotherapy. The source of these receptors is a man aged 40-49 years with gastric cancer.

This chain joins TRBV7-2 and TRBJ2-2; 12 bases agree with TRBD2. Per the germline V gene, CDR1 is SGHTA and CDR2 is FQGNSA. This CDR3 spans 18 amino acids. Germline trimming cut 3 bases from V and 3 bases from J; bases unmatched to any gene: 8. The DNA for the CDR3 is TGTGCCAGCAGCTTCCCTAGCGGGGGGGCATCGGACACCGGGGAGCTGTTTTTT. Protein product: CASSFPSGGASDTGELFF.

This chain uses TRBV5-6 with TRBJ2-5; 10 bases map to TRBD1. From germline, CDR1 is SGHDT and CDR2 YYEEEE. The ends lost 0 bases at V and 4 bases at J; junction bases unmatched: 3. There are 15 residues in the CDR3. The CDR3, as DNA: TGTGCCAGCAGCTTGGAAGACAGGGGGCTAGAGACCCAGTACTTC. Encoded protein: CASSLEDRGLETQYF.

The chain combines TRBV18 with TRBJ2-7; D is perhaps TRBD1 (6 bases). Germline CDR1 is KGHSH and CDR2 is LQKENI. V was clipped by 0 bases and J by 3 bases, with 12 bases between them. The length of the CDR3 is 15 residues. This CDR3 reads CASSPPYRENYEQYF. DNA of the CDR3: TGTGCCAGCTCACCACCCTACAGGGAAAACTACGAGCAGTACTTC. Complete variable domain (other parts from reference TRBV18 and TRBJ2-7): NAGVMQNPRHLVRRRGQEARLRCSPMKGHSHVYWYRQLPEEGLKFMVYLQKENIIDESGMPKERFSAEFPKEGPSILRIQQVVRGDSAAYFCASSPPYRENYEQYFGPGTRLTVT.

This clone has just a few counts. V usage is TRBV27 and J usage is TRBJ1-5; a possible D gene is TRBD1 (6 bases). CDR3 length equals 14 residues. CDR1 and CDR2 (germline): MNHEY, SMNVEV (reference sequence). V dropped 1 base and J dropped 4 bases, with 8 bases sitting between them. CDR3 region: CASSLFQGNQPQHF. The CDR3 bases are TGTGCCAGCAGTTTATTTCAGGGGAATCAGCCCCAGCATTTT.

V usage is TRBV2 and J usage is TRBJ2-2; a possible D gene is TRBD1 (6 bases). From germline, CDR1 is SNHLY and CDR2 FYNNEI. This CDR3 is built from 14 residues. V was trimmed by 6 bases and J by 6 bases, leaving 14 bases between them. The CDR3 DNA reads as TGTGCCAGCAGCTCGTACAGGGCGGCCGGGGAGCTGTTTTTT. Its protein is CASSSYRAAGELFF.

CDR3 in amino acids: CASSNPGGKQYF. The CDR3 DNA sequence: TGTGCCAGCAGCAACCCAGGGGGCAAGCAGTACTTC. The gene calls are TRBV7-2 and TRBJ2-7; 8 bases are a match to TRBD1. V trimming: 5 bases; J trimming: 8 bases; junction bases outside the gene matches: 5. CDR3 size: 12 residues. CDR1 and CDR2 from the germline V gene are SGHTA and FQGNSA.

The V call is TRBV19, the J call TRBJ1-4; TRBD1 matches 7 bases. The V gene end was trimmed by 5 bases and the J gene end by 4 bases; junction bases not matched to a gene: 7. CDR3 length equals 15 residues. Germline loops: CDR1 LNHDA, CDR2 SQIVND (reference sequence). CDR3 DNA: TGTGCCAGTAGTTCAGGCGGGACAGTTAATGAAAAACTGTTTTTT. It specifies CASSSGGTVNEKLFF.

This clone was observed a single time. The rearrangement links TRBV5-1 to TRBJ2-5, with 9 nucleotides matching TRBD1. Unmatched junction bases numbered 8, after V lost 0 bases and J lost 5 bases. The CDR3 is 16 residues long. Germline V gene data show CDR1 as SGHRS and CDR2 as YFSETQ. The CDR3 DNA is TGCGCCAGCAGCTTGGGCAACAGGGGGCGATCCGAGACCCAGTACTTC. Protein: CASSLGNRGRSETQYF.

CDR3 amino acids: CASSLFGVSNQPQHF. Here the CDR3 DNA reads TGTGCCAGCAGTTTATTTGGGGTCAGCAATCAGCCCCAGCATTTT. This chain joins TRBV27 and TRBJ1-5, with D unresolved. The germline V gene encodes CDR1 MNHEY and CDR2 SMNVEV (reference sequence). This CDR3 spans 15 amino acids. V lost 1 base and J lost 1, with 8 bases in between.

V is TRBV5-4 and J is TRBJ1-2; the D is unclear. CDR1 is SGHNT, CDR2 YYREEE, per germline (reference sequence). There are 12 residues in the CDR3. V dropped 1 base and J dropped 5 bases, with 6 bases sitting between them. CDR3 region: CASSLTPYGYTF. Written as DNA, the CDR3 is TGTGCCAGCAGCTTGACGCCTTATGGCTACACCTTC.

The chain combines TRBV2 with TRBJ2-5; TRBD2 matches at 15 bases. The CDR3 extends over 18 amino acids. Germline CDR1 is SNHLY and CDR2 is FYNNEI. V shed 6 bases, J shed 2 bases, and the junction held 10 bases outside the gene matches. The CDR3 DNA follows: TGTGCCAGCAGCGGAGGTGGGACTAGCGGGAGGCCTCAAGAGACCCAGTACTTC. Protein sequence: CASSGGGTSGRPQETQYF.

This CDR3 is CASSPPGRGGDTQYF. The CDR3 bases are TGTGCCAGCAGTCCCCCGGGGCGGGGTGGGGATACGCAGTATTTT. The chain combines TRBV7-3 with TRBJ2-3; D might be TRBD2 (6 bases). Germline CDR1 is SGHTA and CDR2 is FQGTGA. Between the trimmed V and J ends, which lost 6 bases and 6 bases, there was a span of 19 bases. CDR3 length: 15 residues.

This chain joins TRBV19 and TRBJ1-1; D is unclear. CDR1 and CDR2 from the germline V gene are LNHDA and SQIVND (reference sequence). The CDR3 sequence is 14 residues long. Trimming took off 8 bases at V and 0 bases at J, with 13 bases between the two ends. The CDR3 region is CASADVMMNTEAFF. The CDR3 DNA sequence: TGTGCCAGTGCCGACGTTATGATGAACACTGAAGCTTTCTTT.

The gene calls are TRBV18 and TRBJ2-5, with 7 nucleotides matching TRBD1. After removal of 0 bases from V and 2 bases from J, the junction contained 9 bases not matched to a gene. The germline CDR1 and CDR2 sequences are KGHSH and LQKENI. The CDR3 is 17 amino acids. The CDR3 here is CASSPPRQGVRQETQYF. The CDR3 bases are TGTGCCAGCTCACCACCGAGGCAGGGGGTGCGGCAAGAGACCCAGTACTTC.

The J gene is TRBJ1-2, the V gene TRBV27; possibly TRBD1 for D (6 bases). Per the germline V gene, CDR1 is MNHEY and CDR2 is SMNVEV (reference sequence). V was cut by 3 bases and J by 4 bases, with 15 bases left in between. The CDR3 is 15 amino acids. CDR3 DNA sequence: TGTGCCAGCAGTTTTCGAGAAACAGGGACCTATGGCTACACCTTC. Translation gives CASSFRETGTYGYTF.

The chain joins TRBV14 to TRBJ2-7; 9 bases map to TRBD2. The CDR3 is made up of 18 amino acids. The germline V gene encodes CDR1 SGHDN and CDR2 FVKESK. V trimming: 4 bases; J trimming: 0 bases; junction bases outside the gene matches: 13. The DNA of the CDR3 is TGTGCCAGCAGCCCCCTGTCAAGGGCTAGCGGGGCCTCCTACGAGCAGTACTTC. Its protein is CASSPLSRASGASYEQYF.

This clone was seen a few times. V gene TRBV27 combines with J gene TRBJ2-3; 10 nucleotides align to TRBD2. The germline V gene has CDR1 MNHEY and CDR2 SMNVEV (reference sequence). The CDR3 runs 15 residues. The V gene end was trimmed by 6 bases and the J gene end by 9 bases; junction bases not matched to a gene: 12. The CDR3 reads CASSLSGGAGGTQYF. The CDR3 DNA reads TGTGCCAGCAGCCTGAGCGGGGGGGCGGGTGGAACGCAGTATTTT.

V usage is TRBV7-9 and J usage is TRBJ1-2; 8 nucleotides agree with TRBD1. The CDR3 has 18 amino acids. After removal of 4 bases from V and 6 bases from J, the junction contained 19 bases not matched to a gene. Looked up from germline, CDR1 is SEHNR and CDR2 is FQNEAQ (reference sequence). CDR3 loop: CASSSAGGASPIGNGYTF. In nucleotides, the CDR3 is TGTGCCAGCAGCTCTGCAGGGGGCGCGTCGCCCATAGGGAATGGCTACACCTTC.

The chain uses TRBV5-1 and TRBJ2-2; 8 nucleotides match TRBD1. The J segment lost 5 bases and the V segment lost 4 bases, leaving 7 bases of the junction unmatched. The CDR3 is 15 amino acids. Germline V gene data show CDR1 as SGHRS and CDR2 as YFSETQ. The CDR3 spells CASSRQGRETGELFF. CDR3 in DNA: TGCGCCAGCAGCCGACAGGGGCGAGAGACCGGGGAGCTGTTTTTT.

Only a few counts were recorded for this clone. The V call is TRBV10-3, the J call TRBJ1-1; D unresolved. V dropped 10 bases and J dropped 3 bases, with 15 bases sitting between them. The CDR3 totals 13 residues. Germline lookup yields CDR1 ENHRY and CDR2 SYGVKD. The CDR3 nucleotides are TGTGCCACCGGCGTTTCGGTGGACACTGAAGCTTTCTTT. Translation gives CATGVSVDTEAFF.

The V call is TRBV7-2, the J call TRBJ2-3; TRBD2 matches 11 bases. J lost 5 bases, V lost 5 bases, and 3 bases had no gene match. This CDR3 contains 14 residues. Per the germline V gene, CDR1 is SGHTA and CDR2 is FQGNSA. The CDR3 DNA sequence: TGTGCCAGCAGCCTCGGGACTAGCGGAGATACGCAGTATTTT. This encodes CASSLGTSGDTQYF.

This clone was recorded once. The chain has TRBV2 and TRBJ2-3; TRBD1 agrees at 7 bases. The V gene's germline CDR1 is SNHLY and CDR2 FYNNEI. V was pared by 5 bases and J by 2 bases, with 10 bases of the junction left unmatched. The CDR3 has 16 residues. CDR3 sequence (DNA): TGTGCCAGCAGTCGCATCACAGGGGCACACACAGATACGCAGTATTTT. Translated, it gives CASSRITGAHTDTQYF. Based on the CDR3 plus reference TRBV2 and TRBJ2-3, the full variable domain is EPEVTQTPSHQVTQMGQEVILRCVPISNHLYFYWYRQILGQKVEFLVSFYNNEISEKSEIFDDQFSVERPDGSNFTLKIRSTKLEDSAMYFCASSRITGAHTDTQYFGPGTRLTVL.

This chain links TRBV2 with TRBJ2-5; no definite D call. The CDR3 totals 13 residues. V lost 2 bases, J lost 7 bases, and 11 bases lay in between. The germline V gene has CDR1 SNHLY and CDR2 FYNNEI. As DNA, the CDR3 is TGTGCCAGCAGTGAAACCGCTGCTGGGACCCAGTACTTC. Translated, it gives CASSETAAGTQYF.